This TCR beta chain was identified in a study of T cell responses to AZD1222 COVID-19 vaccine. This table comes from immunoSEQ multiplex PCR, and its TCRdb copy is limited to in-frame clones, with some not included. Among 50,000 to 65,000 clones listed, around 90% were seen once. This CDR3 is 15 amino acids long. V lost 2 bases to trimming and J lost 6 bases; unmatched junction nucleotides: 7. Germline CDR1 and CDR2: SNHLY and FYNNEI. The source is an adult in good health. The starting material was peripheral blood, obtained on day 0 of AZD1222 vaccination. This chain uses TRBV2 with TRBJ1-5, with 7 nucleotides matching TRBD1. The DNA of the CDR3 is TGTGCCAGCAGTGAAAACAGGGGTCAGGGTCAGCCCCAGCATTTT. Translating it yields CASSENRGQGQPQHF.